This T cell receptor (beta chain) originates from a study of T cells in women clearing cervical HPV infection (dated by TCRdb to about 2018). Context from the whole study: Cases were 25 women with histologically confirmed HPV16-related CIN3 or worse, including a couple of invasive cancers. Controls were around 25 women whose single incident HPV16 infection cleared within 12 months without precancer or cancer developing. Blood from cases was collected at the visit at which the lesion was first identified, whereas blood from controls was collected once infection was no longer detected. Among cases, blood sampling came a median of roughly 150 days after lesion detection, with an interquartile range of 90 to 200 days. Because only a few women had HLA typing data, the possibility that HLA type acted as a confounder could not be ruled out. An exploratory proof-of-principle case-control study, nested within the Guanacaste HPV Natural History Study in Costa Rica, was conducted to compare TCR repertoires across cervical HPV16 outcomes. Cases were matched to controls by age within five years and by the year the sample was collected. Cases had a median age of around 34 years compared with 38 to 40 for controls, and baseline characteristics showed no significant differences between the groups. In the parent cohort, around 9,900 women aged 18 or older were enrolled in Guanacaste, Costa Rica, during about 1992 to 1994 and then followed for six to eight years. Quality controls consisted of five blinded duplicates per group, for a total of around 60 samples made up of 50 participants and roughly ten replicates.

TCR beta CDR3 regions were amplified by multiplex PCR from an average of roughly 1,200 ng genomic DNA per sample using the immunoSEQ assay. The assay corrected primer bias using a complete synthetic TCR repertoire to establish an amplification baseline. The amplicons were sequenced using the Illumina platform. The original methods were these. Sequence errors were corrected by clustering with frequency ratios and a modified nearest-neighbor algorithm, and the sequences were then analyzed in the immunoSEQ Analyzer using IMGT gene definitions. At each rarefaction depth, TCR richness and evenness were averaged over 20 rarefaction repeats, and samples with fewer sequences than the depth were excluded. Wilcoxon rank sum tests with FDR correction were used to compare relative abundances of V, D and J genes between the groups. For the blinded duplicates, the intraclass correlation was about 96% for TCR richness and averaged 76.4% across roughly 69 gene segments. TCRdb retrieved this table from immuneACCESS and kept in-frame rearrangements only. Not all clones are present; in checked studies, unresolved V genes account for under half, and no reason is known for the remainder. V, J and clone size are taken as reported in that table, and D and trimming were inferred from the DNA itself. The record for this sample contains approximately 41,000 clones. The top ten clones comprise 7.6% of the sample.

Every participant had a single incident cervical HPV16 infection, and women with prevalent HPV16 infections were excluded. Cervical HPV DNA was detected by MY09/MY11 PCR and genotyped by dot-blot hybridization. About 14 mL of heparinized blood were centrifuged, and the buffy coat was split into aliquots, frozen at -30 degrees C, and then kept at -80 degrees C. QIAGEN kits were used to extract genomic DNA from the buffy coat specimens. CDR1 SGHTA and CDR2 FQGTGA are derived from the germline V gene. Measured from the cysteine to the phenylalanine, the CDR3 is 15 residues long. Of the CDR3's DNA, 36 bases were read; they are in frame from base 1. Trimmed from V: 3 bases; trimmed from J: 8 bases; junction bases lacking a gene match: 7. Overall study results and their limits: CIN3+ cases had significantly higher TCR repertoire richness than controls across sequencing depths, but evenness did not differ between the groups. By combining richness with V gene abundances, random forest classifiers separated cases from controls with an estimated AUC of just over 0.8. TRBV6-7 relative abundance was lower in cases than in controls (roughly 0.12% versus 0.15%; Bonferroni P = 0.0008). Because the number of T cells per sample was unknown, the richness differences could reflect varying T-cell content rather than repertoire biology. The cross-sectional design could not show whether the associations came before the infection or were a result of it, and neither effector/memory subsets nor HPV-specific T cells were isolated.

Remarks on this clone: Its recognized antigen is unknown. The sequence runs out 3 residues before the end of the CDR3; the remainder is reconstructed from the germline J gene. This sample includes further DNA sequences coding for the same CDR3.

Sequenced input: blood buffy coat. The V and J segments used are TRBV7-3 and TRBJ1-4; 9 middle bases align to TRBD1. This clonotype was sampled from a woman aged 18-70 years with a cervical HPV16 infection that either progressed to CIN3+ or cleared (not recorded which). The CDR3 bases that were read are TGTGCCAGCAGCTTGGGTCCGGACAGGGGCGAAAAA. This gives the protein CASSLGPDRGEK. The entire CDR3 reads CASSLGPDRGEKLFF.